Below, one TCR beta chain is given with its context. The antigen is undetermined. These data originate in a study of shared clonotypes between healthy human individuals. Notes on the study in general: A handful of donors showed sharing of approximately 5% of naive CD4 clonotypes. Clonotypes shared by all four sorted-subset donors had higher generation probabilities than non-shared clonotypes.

Germline V CDR1 and CDR2: MNHEY, SVGAGI. The CDR3 contains 15 residues. The V end lost 0 bases, the J end lost 8 bases, and 16 bases lay between the germline ends. Sorted-subset replicate PCR reactions were performed with approximately 180 ng DNA, corresponding to some 32,000 T cell genomes. Sequencing used immunoSEQ multiplex PCR; TCRdb keeps in-frame clones, though not all of them. The data hold around 600,000 clones, with approximately 97% observed a single time. The sequenced sample consisted of naive CD4+ T cells sorted from blood. Documented subset: CD45RA+ positively selected. This sequence was found in a woman in her twenties or thirties in good health. This chain uses TRBV6-5 with TRBJ1-2; D might be TRBD1 (5 bases). CDR3 sequence: CASSYSTRVLGGYTF. In DNA, the CDR3 is TGTGCCAGCAGTTACTCGACCAGGGTTTTGGGAGGCTACACCTTC.